This is a list of T cell receptor beta chains from one sample in a study of Graves' ophthalmopathy and Graves' hyperthyroidism. TCRdb recomputed calls from the multiplex PCR reads with MiXCR, one row per CDR3 protein. Altogether more than 1,000,000 distinct CDR3 sequences are present, about 36% being singletons, with the ten largest covering roughly 10%. The sample comprised peripheral blood or thyroid tissue (not recorded which). Receptor source: an adult man with Graves' hyperthyroidism. CDR3s include the opening cysteine and the closing phenylalanine or tryptophan. D genes are given only for firm matches. Clone size is given for some rows only: seen once, a few or many times, or a class if the clone is expanded.

size	V	D	J	DNA	CDR3
.	TRBV20-1	TRBD1	TRBJ1-2	TGCAGTGCTGCGGACAGGGAGCGGGGCACCTTC	CSAADRERGTF
.	TRBV10-2	.	TRBJ1-2	TGCGCCAGCATCACGGACAGTCTTTTAAACTATGGCTACACCTTC	CASITDSLLNYGYTF
few	TRBV4-1	.	TRBJ2-5	TGCGCCAGCAGCCAAGTAGAGGGGAGAGAGACCCAGTACTTC	CASSQVEGRETQYF
many	TRBV20-1	.	TRBJ2-7	TGCAGTGCTAGTCCGAGCGCATACGAGCAGTACTTC	CSASPSAYEQYF
.	TRBV7-9	.	TRBJ2-5	TGTGCCAGCAGTCCGGGCGGCCGACCTCAAGAGACCCAGTACTTC	CASSPGGRPQETQYF
.	TRBV4-3	TRBD2	TRBJ2-7	TGCGCCAGCAGCCAAACCTTCGGTCCTAGCGGGAGGTACGAGCAGTACTTC	CASSQTFGPSGRYEQYF
many	TRBV10-3	.	TRBJ1-5	TGTGCCATCAGTGAAACTAACACCGGGACCGGGAATCAGCCCCAGCATTTT	CAISETNTGTGNQPQHF
many	TRBV7-2	.	TRBJ2-7	TGTGCCAGCAAGAGGTTTGACGGGGACCAGCAGTACTTC	CASKRFDGDQQYF
many	TRBV19	.	TRBJ1-2	TGTGCCAGTACCCCGGGAATAGGGCACTATGGCTACACCTTC	CASTPGIGHYGYTF
.	TRBV7-9	.	TRBJ2-5	TGTGCCAGCAGCTTCTCAGGGGCGGGACAAGAGACCCAGTACTTC	CASSFSGAGQETQYF
.	TRBV20-1	TRBD2	TRBJ2-7	TGCAGTGCTAGAGCGGGAATTAGCGGGAGTATTCTCCACGAGCAGTACTTC	CSARAGISGSILHEQYF
.	TRBV11-2	TRBD1	TRBJ2-5	TGTGCCAGCAGCTTTTATCCGGGACAGATCTTGACCCAGTACTTC	CASSFYPGQILTQYF
few	TRBV18	TRBD1	TRBJ1-4	TGTGCCAGCTCGCCCCAGACAGGGGTTAATGAAAAACTGTTTTTT	CASSPQTGVNEKLFF
few	TRBV3-1	.	TRBJ1-1	TGTGCCAGCAGCCAGGGAGAGGGCGCAATGAACACTGAAGCTTTCTTT	CASSQGEGAMNTEAFF
.	TRBV19	.	TRBJ2-6	TGTGCCAGTAGAGCCATCGGCCTGACTTTC	CASRAIGLTF
.	TRBV7-3	.	TRBJ2-5	TGTGCCAGCAGCTTAGTTGACATTAGGGGGGAGACCCAGTACTTC	CASSLVDIRGETQYF
few	TRBV27	.	TRBJ2-7	TGTGCCAGCAGTTTGGCCGGCCATACCTACGAGCAGTACTTC	CASSLAGHTYEQYF
.	TRBV7-2	TRBD2	TRBJ2-5	TGTGCCAGCAGCTCTGGGACTAGCGGGAGGGCAGAGACCCAGTACTTC	CASSSGTSGRAETQYF
.	TRBV10-3	TRBD1	TRBJ2-7	TGTGCCATCAGTTACTCGGTTCAGGGGGCAAACAAGCAGTACTTC	CAISYSVQGANKQYF
.	TRBV19	.	TRBJ2-6	TGTGCCAGTAAAGAGTGGGGAGGTCTCCAGCGAGCTTTC	CASKEWGGLQRAF
few	TRBV5-5	TRBD2	TRBJ2-2	TGTGCCAGCAGCTCAACCGGGACTAGCGGGGAGAACACCGGGGAGCTGTTTTTT	CASSSTGTSGENTGELFF
many	TRBV25-1	TRBD2	TRBJ2-7	TGTGCCAGCAGTGATTGGGGACACTTAGCGGGAGGAAACTCCTACGAGCAGTACTTC	CASSDWGHLAGGNSYEQYF
many	TRBV7-2	TRBD2	TRBJ2-7	TGTGCCAGCAGGGGGGGAGGGCCCCAGTACTTC	CASRGGGPQYF
.	TRBV7-2	.	TRBJ2-7	TGTGCCAGCAGCTTAGTGCTTAGGGTCAGGGGCCCCTACGAGCAGTACTTC	CASSLVLRVRGPYEQYF
many	TRBV14	.	TRBJ1-4	TGTGCCAGCAGCCAAGGGACAGTAACTAATGAAAAACTGTTTTTT	CASSQGTVTNEKLFF
.	TRBV6-1	TRBD1	TRBJ1-1	TGTGCCAGCAGTGAATTTTTGGGACAGGGGACTGAAGCTTTCTTT	CASSEFLGQGTEAFF
many	TRBV5-5	.	TRBJ1-5	TGTGCCAGCAGCTTGGATCTCGGCGGCAATCAGCCCCAGCATTTT	CASSLDLGGNQPQHF
.	TRBV10-3	.	TRBJ1-2	TGTGCCATCACATCAGGGTATGGCTACACCTTC	CAITSGYGYTF
.	TRBV2	TRBD1	TRBJ1-3	TGTGCCAGCAGCCAACAGGGACAGCCTATTGGAAACACCATATATTTT	CASSQQGQPIGNTIYF
.	TRBV7-2	TRBD1	TRBJ1-6	TGTGCCAGCAGCCCCCAGCAGGGACAGGGGACACCCCTCCACTTT	CASSPQQGQGTPLHF
.	TRBV15	.	TRBJ1-5	TGTGCCACCAGCAGACCCGCAGGGGCAGGTAATCAGCCCCAGCATTTT	CATSRPAGAGNQPQHF